Below, 21 T cell receptor beta chains from the same sample are listed, as sequenced in a study of shared clonotypes between healthy human individuals. Using immunoSEQ multiplex PCR, the repertoire was profiled, and TCRdb retains in-frame clones only, with some absent. The repertoire holds fewer than 600,000 clones, 75% to 80% seen once, with about 11% in the top ten. The sample taken for sequencing was PBMCs. Source of these receptors: a woman aged 40 to 50 in good health. Some clones in this sample may be carry-over from other donors' samples.

The J gene is TRBJ2-1, the V gene TRBV10-2; 10 nucleotides agree with TRBD2. In germline, CDR1 is WSHSY, CDR2 SAAADI. V lost 8 bases, J lost 7 bases, and 11 bases stayed unmatched. The CDR3 contains 15 residues. CDR3: CASATSSGGLNEQFF. Written as DNA, the CDR3 is TGCGCCAGCGCAACTTCTAGCGGGGGTCTTAATGAGCAGTTCTTC.

This clone has only a few counts. This chain uses TRBV5-1 with TRBJ2-7, with 11 bases matching TRBD2. CDR1 and CDR2 from the germline V gene are SGHRS and YFSETQ. The CDR3 runs 15 residues. The V gene end was trimmed by 3 bases and the J gene end by 6 bases; junction bases not matched to a gene: 8. The CDR3 sequence is CASSWDSGRASEQYF. The CDR3 DNA follows: TGCGCCAGCAGCTGGGATAGCGGGAGGGCCTCCGAGCAGTACTTC. The full variable domain, rest sourced from reference TRBV5-1 and TRBJ2-7, is KAGVTQTPRYLIKTRGQQVTLSCSPISGHRSVSWYQQTPGQGLQFLFEYFSETQRNKGNFPGRFSGRQFSNSRSEMNVSTLELGDSALYLCASSWDSGRASEQYFGPGTRLTVT.

The rearrangement joins TRBV10-3 to TRBJ1-5; tentatively, D is TRBD1 (5 bases). V was pared by 10 bases and J by 3 bases, with 13 bases between. The CDR3 spans 13 residues. From germline, CDR1 is ENHRY and CDR2 SYGVKD. CDR3 sequence (DNA): TGTGCCACCGCACCCGGGGCCAATCAGCCCCAGCATTTT. Protein product: CATAPGANQPQHF.

The V and J genes are TRBV7-6 and TRBJ2-7, with 8 nucleotides matching TRBD1. The germline gives CDR1 SGHVS, CDR2 FNYEAQ. V lost 5 bases and J lost 10; bases outside the gene matches: 4. The CDR3 length is 11 residues. The CDR3 DNA sequence: TGTGCCAGCAGCAAGACAGGGGAACAGTACTTC. Translating gives CASSKTGEQYF. Variable domain in full (rest from reference TRBV7-6 and TRBJ2-7): GAGVSQSPRYKVTKRGQDVALRCDPISGHVSLYWYRQALGQGPEFLTYFNYEAQQDKSGLPNDRFSAERPEGSISTLTIQRTEQRDSAMYRCASSKTGEQYFGPGTRLTVT.

The V call is TRBV30, the J call TRBJ2-6; D gene uncertain. The germline CDR1 and CDR2 sequences are GTSNPN and SVGIG (reference sequence). V lost 0 bases and J lost 1, with 4 bases in between. The CDR3 has 14 amino acids. The CDR3 coding sequence is TGTGCCTGGAGTGTAATTTCTGGGGCCAACGTCCTGACTTTC. Protein product: CAWSVISGANVLTF.

This clone was counted only a few times. The rearrangement joins TRBV18 to TRBJ1-2; unclear D gene. This CDR3 comprises 15 residues. Germline V gene lookup returns CDR1 KGHSH and CDR2 LQKENI. V shed 3 bases and J shed 4 bases, with 15 bases lying between them. In DNA form, the CDR3 reads TGTGCCAGCTCACCTGGCAGCTATAACTCCTATGGCTACACCTTC. Translating gives CASSPGSYNSYGYTF.

Details on this clone: A far larger clone lies a single base away; this is likely a read error. The gene calls are TRBV30 and TRBJ2-7, with D unclear. Germline V gene data show CDR1 as GTSNPN and CDR2 as SVGIG (reference sequence). This CDR3 comprises 12 residues. The CDR3, as DNA: TGTGCCCGGAGTGTAGGGACCTACGAGCAGTACTTC. Translation: CARSVGTYEQYF. Using reference TRBV30 and TRBJ2-7 for the parts outside the CDR3, the full variable domain is SQTIHQWPATLVQPVGSPLSLECTVEGTSNPNLYWYRQAAGRGLQLLFYSVGIGQISSEVPQNLSASRPQDRQFILSSKKLLLSDSGFYLCARSVGTYEQYFGPGTRLTVT.

The V and J genes are TRBV18 and TRBJ2-7; unclear D gene. V was trimmed by 2 bases and J by 0 bases, leaving 14 bases between them. Germline V gene lookup returns CDR1 KGHSH and CDR2 LQKENI. The CDR3 has 16 amino acids. The CDR3 is CASSPGSGLPSYEQYF. As DNA, the CDR3 is TGTGCCAGCTCACCAGGTTCTGGCCTCCCCTCCTACGAGCAGTACTTC.

The rearrangement uses TRBV5-1 and TRBJ2-2; no firm D call. CDR3 size: 17 residues. In germline, CDR1 is SGHRS, CDR2 YFSETQ. V lost 3 bases to trimming and J lost 4 bases, with 19 bases between them. This chain's CDR3 is CASSYDPGWGSTGELFF. CDR3 nucleotides: TGCGCCAGCAGCTACGACCCAGGTTGGGGAAGCACCGGGGAGCTGTTTTTT.

This clone was seen a few times. This chain joins TRBV29-1 and TRBJ2-7; a weak D match, TRBD2 (6 bases). The germline V and J ends were trimmed by 4 bases and 5 bases, with 15 bases remaining between them. This CDR3 region has 13 residues. From germline, CDR1 is SQVTM and CDR2 ANQGSEA. This CDR3 is CSVGPEGDHEQYF. DNA for the CDR3: TGCAGCGTTGGTCCGGAGGGAGACCACGAGCAGTACTTC.

V and J are TRBV5-1 and TRBJ2-6; D possibly matches TRBD1 or TRBD2 (5 bases each). The CDR3 is 16 amino acids. Germline V gene lookup returns CDR1 SGHRS and CDR2 YFSETQ. V lost 0 bases, J lost 0 bases, and 7 bases lay in between. CDR3 DNA: TGCGCCAGCAGCTTGGGGGACGGCTCTGGGGCCAACGTCCTGACTTTC. It encodes CASSLGDGSGANVLTF.

For this clone: This may come from a read error, since a much larger clone is one base off. The V and J genes are TRBV7-6 and TRBJ1-3, with a tentative D call TRBD1 (6 bases). CDR3 length equals 14 residues. Germline lookup yields CDR1 SGHVS and CDR2 FNYEAQ. The CDR3 here is CASSSGTPGNTLYF. The DNA of the CDR3 is TGTGCCAGCAGCTCCGGGACACCCGGAAACACCTTATATTTT.

This clone was observed a few times. The V and J genes are TRBV6-5 and TRBJ2-7, with 7 bases that match TRBD1. This CDR3 spans 15 amino acids. The germline V gene has CDR1 MNHEY and CDR2 SVGAGI. V was clipped by 0 bases and J by 0 bases; unmatched bases: 2. In DNA form, the CDR3 reads TGTGCCAGCAGTTACTCGACAGGGAGCTCCTACGAGCAGTACTTC. Translation: CASSYSTGSSYEQYF.

The chain employs TRBV5-4 and TRBJ1-2; TRBD1 matches 9 bases. The CDR3 is made up of 14 amino acids. The J segment lost 3 bases and the V segment lost 6 bases, leaving 6 bases of the junction unmatched. The germline gives CDR1 SGHNT, CDR2 YYREEE (reference sequence). The CDR3 spells CASKPRTGDYGYTF. CDR3 sequence (DNA): TGTGCCAGCAAACCGAGGACAGGGGACTATGGCTACACCTTC. Supplemented by reference TRBV5-4 and TRBJ1-2, the full variable domain reads ETGVTQSPTHLIKTRGQQVTLRCSSQSGHNTVSWYQQALGQGPQFIFQYYREEENGRGNFPPRFSGLQFPNYSSELNVNALELDDSALYLCASKPRTGDYGYTFGSGTRLTVV.

The rearrangement links TRBV4-1 to TRBJ2-1; 7 bases fit TRBD1. The germline V gene encodes CDR1 MGHRA and CDR2 YSYEKL. V was pared by 8 bases and J by 6 bases, with 10 bases of the junction left unmatched. The CDR3 loop spans 14 amino acids. The CDR3 sequence: CASGEDRARNEQFF. The CDR3 nucleotides are TGCGCCAGCGGAGAAGACAGGGCCCGCAATGAGCAGTTCTTC.

A word on this clone: This specimen includes other DNA sequences encoding the same CDR3. V is TRBV20-1 and J is TRBJ2-7; D is uncertain. This CDR3 is built from 11 residues. Germline V CDR1 and CDR2: DFQATT, SNEGSKA (reference sequence). The ends were cut back, 3 bases at V and 2 bases at J, with 5 bases in the middle. CDR3 in DNA: TGCAGTGCTAGGCGAGCCTACGAGCAGTACTTC. Translated: CSARRAYEQYF.

This clone was detected a few times. The CDR3 is CASSPWEGPYEQYF. Written as DNA, the CDR3 is TGTGCCAGCTCACCCTGGGAGGGCCCCTACGAGCAGTACTTC. The chain carries TRBV18 and TRBJ2-5, with 7 positions matching TRBD2. The J call may be mistaken, given a closer DNA end match to TRBJ2-7. Germline CDR1 KGHSH, CDR2 LQKENI. There are 14 residues in the CDR3.

The chain combines TRBV15 with TRBJ1-5, with a tentative D call TRBD1 (6 bases). V dropped 1 base and J dropped 4 bases, with 8 bases sitting between them. This CDR3 is 14 amino acids long. In germline, CDR1 is LNHNV, CDR2 YYDKDF (reference sequence). CDR3 in amino acids: CATSRGTVNQPQHF. Written as DNA, the CDR3 is TGTGCCACCAGCAGAGGGACAGTAAATCAGCCCCAGCATTTT.

The rearrangement links TRBV19 to TRBJ1-2; D remains unclear. V was clipped by 3 bases and J by 3 bases, with 2 bases between them. This CDR3 region has 11 residues. CDR1 is LNHDA, CDR2 SQIVND, per germline (reference sequence). The DNA of the CDR3 is TGTGCCAGTAGTATGGACTATGGCTACACCTTC. Translation gives CASSMDYGYTF.

J is TRBJ2-3 and V is TRBV4-2; TRBD2 aligns across 11 bases. The trim removed 0 bases at V and 1 base at J, leaving 6 bases unmatched. This CDR3 is built from 18 residues. Germline-derived CDR1 and CDR2 are LGHNA and YNFKEQ. CDR3 nucleotides: TGTGCCAGCAGCCAAGATAGAGTAGCGGGAGGGGGCACAGATACGCAGTATTTT. Encoded protein: CASSQDRVAGGGTDTQYF.

V usage is TRBV19 and J usage is TRBJ1-5; D gene unclear. The CDR3 runs 13 residues. Germline CDR1 and CDR2: LNHDA and SQIVND (reference sequence). Trimming removed 2 bases at V and 4 bases at J, with 6 bases between. As DNA, the CDR3 is TGTGCCAGTAGTATAAATACGAATCAGCCCCAGCATTTT. As protein: CASSINTNQPQHF. Full variable domain (outside the CDR3, taken from reference TRBV19 and TRBJ1-5): DGGITQSPKYLFRKEGQNVTLSCEQNLNHDAMYWYRQDPGQGLRLIYYSQIVNDFQKGDIAEGYSVSREKKESFPLTVTSAQKNPTAFYLCASSINTNQPQHFGDGTRLSIL.